This T cell receptor (beta chain) was recovered during a study of CD8 T cells in Susac syndrome. After extraction with the RNeasy kit, 0.5 to 1 ug of the RNA was reverse transcribed using random hexamers. The TCR beta CDR3 was amplified by immunoSEQ multiplex PCR across 54 Vbeta, 13 Jbeta. MiXCR was run by TCRdb on the immunoSEQ multiplex PCR reads, yielding one entry per CDR3 protein. The sample carries roughly 160,000 distinct CDR3 sequences, about 95% recorded once. This CDR3 has 16 amino acids. The V segment lost 0 bases and the J segment 5 bases; nucleotides outside the gene matches: 8. CDR1 SGHDN and CDR2 FVKESK come from the germline V gene. Healthy donors served as the controls. They were matched for age and sex. Negative isolation yielded the CD8+ and CD4+ T cells, while FACS enriched the TEMRA cells.

The receptor comes from a human donor in good health. Specimen: CD4+ T cells from PBMCs. The chain uses TRBV14 and TRBJ2-7; 9 positions agree with TRBD1. The CDR3 here is CASSQDLVDRGHEQYF. CDR3 coding DNA: TGTGCCAGCAGCCAAGACTTGGTGGACAGGGGCCACGAGCAGTACTTC. The variable domain in full, with the rest retrieved from reference TRBV14 and TRBJ2-7, is EAGVTQFPSHSVIEKGQTVTLRCDPISGHDNLYWYRRVMGKEIKFLLHFVKESKQDESGMPNNRFLAERTGGTYSTLKVQPAELEDSGVYFCASSQDLVDRGHEQYFGPGTRLTVT.